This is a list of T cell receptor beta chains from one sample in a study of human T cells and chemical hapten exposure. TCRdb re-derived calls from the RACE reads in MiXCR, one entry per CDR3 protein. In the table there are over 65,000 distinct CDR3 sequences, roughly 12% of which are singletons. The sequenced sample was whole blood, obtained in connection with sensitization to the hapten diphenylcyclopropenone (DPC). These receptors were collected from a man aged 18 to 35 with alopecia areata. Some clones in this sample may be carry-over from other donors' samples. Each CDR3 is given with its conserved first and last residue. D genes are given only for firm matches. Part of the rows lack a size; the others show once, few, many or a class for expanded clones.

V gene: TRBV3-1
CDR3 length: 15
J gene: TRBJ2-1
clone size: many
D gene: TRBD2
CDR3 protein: CASSPRTRSYNEQFF
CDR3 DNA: TGTGCCAGCAGCCCGAGGACTAGATCCTACAATGAGCAGTTCTTC

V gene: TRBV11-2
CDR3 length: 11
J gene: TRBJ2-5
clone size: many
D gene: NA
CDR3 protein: CASSSAETQYF
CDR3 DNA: TGTGCCAGCAGCTCTGCGGAGACCCAGTACTTC

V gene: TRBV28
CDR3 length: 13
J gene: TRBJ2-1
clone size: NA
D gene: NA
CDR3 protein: CASSLWTHNEQFF
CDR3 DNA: TGTGCCAGCAGTTTATGGACTCACAATGAGCAGTTCTTC

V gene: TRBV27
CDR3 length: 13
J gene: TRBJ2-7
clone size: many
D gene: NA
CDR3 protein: CASQGTDTYEQYF
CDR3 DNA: TGTGCCAGCCAAGGGACGGACACCTACGAGCAGTACTTC

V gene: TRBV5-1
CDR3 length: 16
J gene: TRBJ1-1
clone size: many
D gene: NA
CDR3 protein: CASSLRVGYLNTEAFF
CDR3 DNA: TGCGCCAGCAGCTTGAGGGTCGGGTACTTGAACACTGAAGCTTTCTTT

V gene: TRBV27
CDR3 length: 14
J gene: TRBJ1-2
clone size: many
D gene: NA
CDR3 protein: CASSPGTLVYGYTF
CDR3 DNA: TGTGCCAGCAGTCCAGGGACTTTAGTTTATGGCTACACCTTC

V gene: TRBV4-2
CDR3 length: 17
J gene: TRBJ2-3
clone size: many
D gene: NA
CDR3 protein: CASSQGRSGPPGDTQYF
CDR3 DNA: TGTGCCAGCAGCCAAGGACGATCGGGCCCCCCGGGAGATACGCAGTATTTT

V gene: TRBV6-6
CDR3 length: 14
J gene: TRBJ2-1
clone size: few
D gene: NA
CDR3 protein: CASLGGETYNEQFF
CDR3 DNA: TGTGCCAGCTTGGGCGGGGAGACCTACAATGAGCAGTTCTTC

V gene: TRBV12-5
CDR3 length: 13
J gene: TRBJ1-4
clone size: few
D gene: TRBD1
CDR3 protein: CASGLGGDEKLFF
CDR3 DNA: TGTGCTAGTGGTTTAGGGGGCGATGAAAAACTGTTTTTT

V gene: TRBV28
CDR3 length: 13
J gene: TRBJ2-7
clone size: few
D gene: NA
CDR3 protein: CASSWAGFYEQYF
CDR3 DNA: TGTGCCAGCAGCTGGGCGGGGTTCTACGAGCAGTACTTC

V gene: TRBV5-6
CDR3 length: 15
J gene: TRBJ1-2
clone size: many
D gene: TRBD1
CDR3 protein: CASNFKRTGSVGYTF
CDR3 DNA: TGTGCCAGCAACTTTAAACGGACAGGGAGTGTCGGCTACACCTTC

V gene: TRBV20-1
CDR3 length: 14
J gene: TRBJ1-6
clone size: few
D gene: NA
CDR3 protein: CSAFDTSLNSPPHF
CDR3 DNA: TGCAGTGCTTTTGACACGAGCCTTAATTCACCCCCCCACTTT

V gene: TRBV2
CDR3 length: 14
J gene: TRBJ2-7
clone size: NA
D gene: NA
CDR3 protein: CASSVGPSSYEQYF
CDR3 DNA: TGTGCCAGCAGTGTTGGGCCAAGCTCCTACGAGCAGTACTTC

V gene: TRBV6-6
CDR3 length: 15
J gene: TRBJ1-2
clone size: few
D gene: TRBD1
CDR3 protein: CASRPKLGQGARYTF
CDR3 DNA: TGTGCCAGCAGACCAAAGCTCGGACAGGGGGCAAGGTACACCTTC

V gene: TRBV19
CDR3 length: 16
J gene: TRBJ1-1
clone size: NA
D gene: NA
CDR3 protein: CASSIRGVVIWTEAFF
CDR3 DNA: TGTGCCAGTAGTATACGCGGCGTAGTGATATGGACTGAAGCTTTCTTT

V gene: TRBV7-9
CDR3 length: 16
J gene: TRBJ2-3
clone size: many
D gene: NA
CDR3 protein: CASSLDKGLSTDTQYF
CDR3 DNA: TGTGCCAGCAGCTTAGACAAAGGACTGAGCACAGATACGCAGTATTTT

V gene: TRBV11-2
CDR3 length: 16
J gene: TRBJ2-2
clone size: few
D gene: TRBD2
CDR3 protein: CASSLVAGVDTGELFF
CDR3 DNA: TGTGCCAGCAGCTTAGTCGCGGGGGTGGACACCGGGGAGCTGTTTTTT

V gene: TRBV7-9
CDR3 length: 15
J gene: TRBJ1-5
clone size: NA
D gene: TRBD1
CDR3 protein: CASSLVGRGNQPQHF
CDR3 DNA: TGTGCCAGCAGCTTAGTGGGCAGGGGGAATCAGCCCCAGCATTTT

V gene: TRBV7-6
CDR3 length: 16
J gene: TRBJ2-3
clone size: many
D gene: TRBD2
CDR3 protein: CASSLSSGVNLDTQYF
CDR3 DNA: TGTGCCAGCAGCTTGAGTAGCGGGGTTAATCTAGATACGCAGTATTTT

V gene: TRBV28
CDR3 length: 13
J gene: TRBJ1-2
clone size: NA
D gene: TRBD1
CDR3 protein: CASKPPTGAGYTF
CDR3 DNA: TGTGCCAGCAAACCACCGACAGGGGCGGGCTACACCTTC

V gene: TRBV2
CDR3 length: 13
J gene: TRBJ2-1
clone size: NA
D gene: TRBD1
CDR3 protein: CASIDRGHNEQFF
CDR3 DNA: TGTGCCAGCATTGACAGGGGTCACAATGAGCAGTTCTTC

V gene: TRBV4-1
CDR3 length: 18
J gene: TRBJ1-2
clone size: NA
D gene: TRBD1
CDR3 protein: CASSQTFKSEQGNYGYTF
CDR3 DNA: TGCGCCAGCAGCCAGACCTTCAAGTCCGAACAGGGGAACTATGGCTACACCTTC

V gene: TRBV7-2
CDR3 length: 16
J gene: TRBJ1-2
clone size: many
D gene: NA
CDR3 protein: CASSLAPLGAGYGYTF
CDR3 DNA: TGTGCCAGCAGCTTAGCGCCTCTGGGGGCGGGCTATGGCTACACCTTC

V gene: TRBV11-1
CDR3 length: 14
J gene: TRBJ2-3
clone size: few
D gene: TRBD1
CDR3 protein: CASSLQGDTDTQYF
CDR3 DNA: TGTGCCAGCAGCTTACAGGGGGACACAGATACGCAGTATTTT

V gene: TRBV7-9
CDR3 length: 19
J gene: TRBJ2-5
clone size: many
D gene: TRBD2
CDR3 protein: CASSLVRLAGVSYQETQYF
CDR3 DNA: TGTGCCAGCAGCTTAGTGCGGCTAGCGGGGGTCTCGTACCAAGAGACCCAGTACTTC

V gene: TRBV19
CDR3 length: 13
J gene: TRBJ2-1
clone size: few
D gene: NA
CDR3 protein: CASSWTAGNEQFF
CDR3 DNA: TGTGCCAGTAGTTGGACAGCGGGCAATGAGCAGTTCTTC

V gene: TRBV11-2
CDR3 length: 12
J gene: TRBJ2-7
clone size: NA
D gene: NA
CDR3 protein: CASSLDGGGQYF
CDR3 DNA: TGTGCCAGCAGCTTAGATGGCGGTGGGCAGTACTTC

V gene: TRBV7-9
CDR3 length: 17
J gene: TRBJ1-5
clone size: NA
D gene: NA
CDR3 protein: CASSLALGDYSNQPQHF
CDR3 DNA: TGTGCCAGCAGCTTAGCGCTTGGCGATTATAGCAATCAGCCCCAGCATTTT

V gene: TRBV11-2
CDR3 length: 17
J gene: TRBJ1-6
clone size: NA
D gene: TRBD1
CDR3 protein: CASSSGTGQFLDSPLHF
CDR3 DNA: TGTGCCAGCAGCTCCGGGACAGGGCAATTTTTGGATTCACCCCTCCACTTT

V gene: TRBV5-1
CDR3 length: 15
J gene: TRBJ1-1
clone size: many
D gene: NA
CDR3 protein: CASSLEGGENTEAFF
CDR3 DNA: TGCGCCAGCAGCTTGGAGGGGGGCGAGAACACTGAAGCTTTCTTT

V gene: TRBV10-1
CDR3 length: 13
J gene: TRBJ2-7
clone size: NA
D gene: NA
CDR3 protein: CASSEISREKQYF
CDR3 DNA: TGCGCCAGCAGTGAGATTTCACGGGAGAAGCAGTACTTC

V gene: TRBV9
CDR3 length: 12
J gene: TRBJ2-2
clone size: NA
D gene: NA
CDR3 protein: CASSAAAGELFF
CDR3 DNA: TGTGCCAGCAGCGCAGCCGCCGGGGAGCTGTTTTTT

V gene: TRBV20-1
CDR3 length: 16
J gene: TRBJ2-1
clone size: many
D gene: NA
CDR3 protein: CSARSLLLGPYNEQFF
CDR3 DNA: TGCAGTGCTAGATCTCTCTTACTAGGCCCTTACAATGAGCAGTTCTTC

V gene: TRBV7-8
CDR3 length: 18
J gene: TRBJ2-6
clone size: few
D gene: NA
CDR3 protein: CASSAQGLRRSGANVLTF
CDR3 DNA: TGTGCCAGCAGCGCCCAGGGGCTGCGGAGGTCTGGGGCCAACGTCCTGACTTTC

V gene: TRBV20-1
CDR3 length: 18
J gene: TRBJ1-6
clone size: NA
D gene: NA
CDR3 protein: CSAGDPRVTIKLNSPLHF
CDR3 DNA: TGCAGTGCTGGAGACCCCCGAGTCACAATTAAATTGAATTCACCCCTCCACTTT

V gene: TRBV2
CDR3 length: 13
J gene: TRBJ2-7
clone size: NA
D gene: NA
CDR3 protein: CASLRGPTYEQYF
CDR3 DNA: TGTGCCAGCTTGCGGGGGCCGACCTACGAGCAGTACTTC

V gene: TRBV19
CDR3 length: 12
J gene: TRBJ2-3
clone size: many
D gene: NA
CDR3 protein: CASSIQPDTQYF
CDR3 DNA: TGTGCCAGTAGTATACAGCCAGATACGCAGTATTTT

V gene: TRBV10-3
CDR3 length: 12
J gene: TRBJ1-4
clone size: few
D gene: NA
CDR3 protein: CAIRGSGEKLFF
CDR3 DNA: TGTGCCATCAGGGGTTCCGGGGAAAAACTGTTTTTT

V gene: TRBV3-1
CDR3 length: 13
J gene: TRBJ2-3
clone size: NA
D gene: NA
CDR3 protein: CASSQGRADTQYF
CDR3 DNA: TGTGCCAGCAGCCAAGGGCGGGCAGATACGCAGTATTTT

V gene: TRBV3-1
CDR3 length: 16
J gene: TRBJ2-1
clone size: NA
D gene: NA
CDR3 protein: CASSPFGHSELNEQFF
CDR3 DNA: TGTGCCAGCAGCCCTTTCGGCCACAGTGAATTAAATGAGCAGTTCTTC

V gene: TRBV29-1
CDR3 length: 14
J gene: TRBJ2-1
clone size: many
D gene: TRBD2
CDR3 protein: CSVGLAGGRNEQFF
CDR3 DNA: TGCAGCGTCGGACTAGCGGGGGGGCGAAATGAGCAGTTCTTC

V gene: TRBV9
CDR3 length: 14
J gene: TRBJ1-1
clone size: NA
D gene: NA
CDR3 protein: CASSGEVVGTEAFF
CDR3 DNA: TGTGCCAGCAGCGGGGAAGTGGTGGGCACTGAAGCTTTCTTT